These T cell receptor beta chains were read from a single sample in a study of prognosis after radiotherapy for stage I lung cancer. In TCRdb, the multiplex PCR reads were re-called with MiXCR into one record per CDR3 protein. Seen here are about 51,000 distinct CDR3 sequences, 30% to 40% observed once, and the top ten hold 9.2%. The starting material was PBMCs, obtained before or after stereotactic body radiation therapy (not recorded which). The receptor source for this set is a donor aged 50 or older with non-small cell lung cancer. Each CDR3 is given with its conserved first and last residue. D genes are given only for firm matches. The listing skips clone size in some rows; elsewhere it reads once, few, many or a size class.

d_gene	abundance	v_gene	j_gene	CDR3aa	CDR3nt
-	-	TRBV20-1	TRBJ2-5	CSARLETQYF	TGCAGTGCTAGATTGGAGACCCAGTACTTC
TRBD2	many	TRBV12-3/TRBV12-4	TRBJ2-1	CASSPSGGDNEQFF	TGTGCCAGCAGCCCTAGCGGCGGGGATAATGAGCAGTTCTTC
TRBD1	many	TRBV2	TRBJ1-1	CASSERTGGTEAFF	TGTGCCAGCAGTGAAAGGACAGGGGGAACTGAAGCTTTCTTT
TRBD2	-	TRBV6-1	TRBJ2-6	CASSPTSGSLGAGANVLTF	TGTGCCAGCAGCCCGACTAGCGGGAGTTTGGGTGCTGGGGCCAACGTCCTGACTTTC
-	many	TRBV20-1	TRBJ1-5	CSARAAQPQHF	TGCAGTGCTAGAGCGGCCCAGCCCCAGCATTTT
-	-	TRBV28	TRBJ2-7	CASSLYGGEQYF	TGTGCCAGCAGTTTATATGGGGGGGAGCAGTACTTC
-	many	TRBV12-3/TRBV12-4	TRBJ1-1	CASSSSLGGDTEAFF	TGTGCCAGCAGTTCCTCACTAGGAGGGGACACTGAAGCTTTCTTT
-	once	TRBV28	TRBJ2-5	CARSPDRGETQYF	TGTGCCAGGAGCCCGGATAGAGGGGAGACCCAGTACTTC
TRBD2	many	TRBV5-1	TRBJ2-3	CASSWAGEDTQYF	TGCGCCAGCAGCTGGGCGGGAGAAGATACGCAGTATTTT
TRBD2	-	TRBV19	TRBJ2-2	CSSSIETLAGANTGELFF	TGTTCCAGTAGTATAGAAACCCTAGCGGGAGCGAACACCGGGGAGCTCTTTTTT
TRBD1	once	TRBV27	TRBJ2-2	CASSFRDRVGTGELFF	TGTGCCAGCAGTTTCCGGGACAGGGTAGGAACCGGGGAGCTGTTTTTT
-	-	TRBV19	TRBJ1-2	CASSILVCGYTF	TGTGCCAGTAGTATCCTTGTTTGCGGCTACACCTTC
TRBD1	medium-sized	TRBV30	TRBJ1-2	CAWSVPQGARTF	TGTGCCTGGAGTGTACCCCAGGGGGCCAGAACCTTC
TRBD2	many	TRBV6-4	TRBJ2-1	CASSPPGLAGGRDNEQFF	TGTGCCAGCAGTCCTCCGGGACTAGCGGGAGGTCGGGACAATGAGCAGTTCTTC
-	many	TRBV5-4	TRBJ2-1	CASSFRQPFAEQFF	TGTGCCAGCAGCTTTAGGCAGCCCTTCGCTGAGCAGTTCTTC
TRBD2	once	TRBV7-2	TRBJ2-3	CASSLSGGPSDTQYF	TGTGCCAGCAGCTTATCGGGAGGTCCCTCAGATACGCAGTATTTT
-	many	TRBV6-5	TRBJ2-7	CASSYSAGAGVYEQYF	TGTGCCAGCAGTTACTCAGCCGGGGCCGGAGTCTACGAGCAGTACTTC
-	many	TRBV25-1	TRBJ2-3	CASSKTGYSTDTQYF	TGTGCCAGCAGCAAAACAGGGTATAGCACAGATACGCAGTATTTT
-	-	TRBV7-3	TRBJ1-4	CASSLTGRTNEKLFF	TGTGCCAGCAGCTTAACGGGAAGAACTAATGAAAAACTGTTTTTT
TRBD1	-	TRBV7-2	TRBJ2-5	CASSLNRQGMGETQYF	TGTGCCAGCAGCTTAAACAGACAGGGGATGGGGGAGACCCAGTACTTC
-	-	TRBV11-2	TRBJ2-7	CASSLSSVIQPYEQYF	TGTGCCAGCAGCTTGAGTAGCGTGATCCAACCCTACGAGCAGTACTTC
TRBD1	many	TRBV12-5	TRBJ2-1	CASGPGQIYNEQFF	TGTGCTAGTGGGCCGGGACAGATATACAATGAGCAGTTCTTC
TRBD2	many	TRBV18	TRBJ2-6	CASSPRVAGTGANVLTF	TGTGCCAGCTCACCACGGGTAGCGGGAACTGGGGCCAACGTCCTGACTTTC
-	-	TRBV7-2	TRBJ2-1	CASSLKHPTGLLLFGDNEQFF	TGTGCCAGCAGCTTAAAACACCCCACGGGACTCCTTCTATTCGGAGACAATGAGCAGTTCTTC
-	many	TRBV11-2	TRBJ1-2	CASGGSGYGYTF	TGTGCCAGCGGGGGCTCGGGATATGGCTACACCTTC
TRBD1	many	TRBV5-1	TRBJ2-6	CASSPGTAGANVLTF	TGCGCCAGCAGCCCTGGGACAGCCGGGGCCAACGTCCTGACTTTC
-	few	TRBV19	TRBJ2-2	CASSTGTTGELFF	TGTGCCAGTAGTACAGGGACCACCGGGGAGCTGTTTTTT
TRBD2	many	TRBV7-2	TRBJ2-1	CASSFTGRVNEQFF	TGTGCCAGCAGCTTTACCGGGAGGGTAAATGAGCAGTTCTTC
-	many	TRBV19	TRBJ2-7	CASPQQDSDSYEQYF	TGTGCCAGCCCACAACAAGACAGTGACTCCTACGAGCAGTACTTC
-	-	TRBV20-1	TRBJ2-3	CSAIYRSGYTTDTQYF	TGCAGTGCTATATACCGGAGTGGCTACACCACAGATACGCAGTATTTT
TRBD2	many	TRBV11-1	TRBJ2-1	CASSIGTSGRYNEQFF	TGTGCCAGCAGCATTGGGACTAGCGGGAGATACAATGAGCAGTTCTTC
-	many	TRBV4-3	TRBJ1-1	CASSHQTGTGEAFF	TGTGCCAGCAGCCACCAAACAGGGACGGGTGAAGCTTTCTTT
-	many	TRBV20-1	TRBJ2-3	CSASGSGNLKDTQYF	TGCAGTGCTAGTGGATCGGGAAATTTAAAAGATACGCAGTATTTT
-	many	TRBV5-1	TRBJ2-3	CASSQAQYTDTQYF	TGCGCCAGCAGCCAGGCCCAGTACACAGATACGCAGTATTTT
-	medium-sized	TRBV6-2/TRBV6-3	TRBJ1-6	CASSPGRWSPLHF	TGTGCCAGCAGCCCCGGAAGGTGGTCACCCCTCCACTTT
TRBD1	many	TRBV12-3/TRBV12-4	TRBJ1-1	CASSWTGMNTEAFF	TGTGCCAGCAGTTGGACAGGGATGAACACTGAAGCTTTCTTT
TRBD2	many	TRBV6-1	TRBJ2-7	CASSRPRLAGGVHEQYF	TGTGCCAGCAGTCGCCCAAGACTAGCGGGAGGGGTCCACGAGCAGTACTTC
TRBD2	-	TRBV19	TRBJ2-1	CASSAVAAGGGVERFF	TGTGCCAGTAGTGCCGTGGCGGCGGGCGGGGGGGTTGAGCGGTTCTTC
TRBD2	-	TRBV5-1	TRBJ2-1	CASSSHSLAGGLDEQFF	TGCGCCAGCAGCAGCCACTCACTAGCGGGAGGTCTCGATGAGCAGTTCTTC
TRBD2	many	TRBV3-1	TRBJ2-2	CASSSISGRGYTGELFF	TGTGCCAGCAGCTCGATTAGCGGGAGGGGGTACACCGGGGAGCTGTTTTTT